The 20 T cell receptor beta chains given below trace back to one sample, sequenced in a study of T cells expressing NK-cell markers (dated by TCRdb to 2020 to 2021). Receptor amplification or capture employed 5' RACE. Sequencer: Illumina HiSeq 2000. After TCRdb reprocessed the reads, each CDR3 protein sequence was kept as one row, without DNA. The sample's own table lists around 380,000 distinct CDR3 sequences. The top ten hold roughly 10% of the sample. What was sequenced was blood T cells: a sorted CD56 or NKG2C T cell subset, CD4+ or CD8+ T cells, or bulk PBMC T cells (not recorded which). The receptors here all came from a woman aged 45-60 years in good health. Donor details come from another sample of the same person, matched by shared clones.

CDR3: CASSYISTGELFF. V gene TRBV5-1 combines with J gene TRBJ2-2. CDR1 is SGHRS and CDR2 is YFSETQ in the germline V gene. The CDR3 totals 13 residues. Complete variable domain (other parts from reference TRBV5-1 and TRBJ2-2): KAGVTQTPRYLIKTRGQQVTLSCSPISGHRSVSWYQQTPGQGLQFLFEYFSETQRNKGNFPGRFSGRQFSNSRSEMNVSTLELGDSALYLCASSYISTGELFFGEGSRLTVL.

The chain recombines TRBV21-1 with TRBJ2-3; absent DNA, TCRdb's TRBD2 call cannot be checked. TRBV21-1 corresponds to a pseudogene. CDR3 length equals 14 residues. CDR3 region: CASTTSPRADTQYF.

The V and J genes are TRBV11-2 and TRBJ2-3; TCRdb designates TRBD1, a call that cannot be tested without DNA. The V gene's germline CDR1 is SGHAT and CDR2 FQNNGV. This CDR3 region has 15 residues. This chain's CDR3 is CASSFAGGSTDTQYF.

The chain joins TRBV28 to TRBJ2-1. This CDR3 spans 13 amino acids. Germline V lookup: CDR1 MDHEN, CDR2 SYDVKM. The CDR3 loop is CASSELSYNEQFF.

V gene TRBV7-9 combines with J gene TRBJ2-1; the TRBD1 assignment by TCRdb is unverifiable without DNA. CDR1 is SEHNR and CDR2 is FQNEAQ in the germline V gene (reference sequence). CDR3 size: 16 residues. CDR3 amino acids: CASILGGVPRKDEQFF.

The chain joins TRBV5-1 to TRBJ2-5; TCRdb selects TRBD1, and the lack of DNA leaves this call unchecked. The CDR3 loop spans 13 amino acids. CDR1 and CDR2 (germline): SGHRS, YFSETQ. CDR3 residues: CASSPQGQETQYF. The variable domain in full, completed from reference TRBV5-1 and TRBJ2-5, reads KAGVTQTPRYLIKTRGQQVTLSCSPISGHRSVSWYQQTPGQGLQFLFEYFSETQRNKGNFPGRFSGRQFSNSRSEMNVSTLELGDSALYLCASSPQGQETQYFGPGTRLLVL.

The J gene is TRBJ1-1, the V gene TRBV6-5; no DNA is available, so the TRBD1 call from TCRdb remains unchecked. From germline, CDR1 is MNHEY and CDR2 SVGAGI. The length of the CDR3 is 16 residues. The CDR3 protein is CASSYSGTGENTEAFF.

V and J are TRBV12-3 or TRBV12-4 and TRBJ1-4; checking the TCRdb D call of TRBD1 is not possible without DNA. The CDR3 is 18 amino acids. This CDR3 is CASSLGPLSGYGGEKLFF.

The chain couples TRBV27 to TRBJ2-7; TCRdb picks TRBD2, but there is no DNA to check that call. The CDR3 loop spans 15 amino acids. The germline gives CDR1 MNHEY, CDR2 SMNVEV (reference sequence). CDR3 protein: CATKGGLAGIYEQYF.

This chain connects TRBV5-1 to TRBJ2-4. There are 15 residues in the CDR3. The germline gives CDR1 SGHRS, CDR2 YFSETQ. The CDR3 is CASSRETLAKNIQYF.

The V and J genes are TRBV20-1 and TRBJ2-1; with no DNA, the TCRdb D assignment of TRBD2 cannot be verified. The CDR3 spans 15 residues. The germline V gene encodes CDR1 DFQATT and CDR2 SNEGSKA (reference sequence). CDR3 sequence reads: CSARAGARDLSEQFF.

The chain couples TRBV11-1 to TRBJ2-7. The CDR3 consists of 12 residues. CDR1 and CDR2 from the germline V gene are SGHAT and FQDESV (reference sequence). The CDR3: CASSLFYNEQYF. Based on the CDR3 plus reference TRBV11-1 and TRBJ2-7, the full variable domain is EAEVAQSPRYKITEKSQAVAFWCDPISGHATLYWYRQILGQGPELLVQFQDESVVDDSQLPKDRFSAERLKGVDSTLKIQPAELGDSAMYLCASSLFYNEQYFGPGTRLTVT.

The chain combines TRBV29-1 with TRBJ2-6; with no DNA, the TCRdb D assignment of TRBD2 cannot be verified. This CDR3 contains 15 residues. CDR1 and CDR2 from the germline V gene are SQVTM and ANQGSEA. The CDR3 loop is CSAGGRGAGANVLTF.

This chain joins TRBV11-2 and TRBJ2-5; TCRdb's D call, TRBD2, is unchecked because there is no DNA. Germline CDR1 SGHAT, CDR2 FQNNGV. This CDR3 region has 16 residues. Here the CDR3 reads CASSTSLAGIQETQYF.

The chain uses TRBV7-8 and TRBJ2-2; TCRdb's assignment of TRBD1 cannot be checked, as there is no DNA. This CDR3 region has 15 residues. Per germline, CDR1 SGHVS and CDR2 FQNEAQ. CDR3 in amino acids: CASSSGEGASGELFF. The whole variable domain, filled in from reference TRBV7-8 and TRBJ2-2, reads GAGVSQSPRYKVAKRGQDVALRCDPISGHVSLFWYQQALGQGPEFLTYFQNEAQLDKSGLPSDRFFAERPEGSVSTLKIQRTQQEDSAVYLCASSSGEGASGELFFGEGSRLTVL.

The CDR3 region is CASSDQREEQFF. The gene calls are TRBV9 and TRBJ2-1; the TCRdb call, TRBD2, lacks DNA for checking. The length of the CDR3 is 12 residues. The germline CDR1 and CDR2 sequences are SGDLS and YYNGEE.

The chain joins TRBV12-3 or TRBV12-4 to TRBJ1-3. This CDR3 has 16 residues. The chain's CDR3 is CASSPRMRPSGNTIYF.

Here the CDR3 reads CASSLVEGQFF. This rearrangement joins TRBV11-2 to TRBJ2-1. Germline V gene lookup returns CDR1 SGHAT and CDR2 FQNNGV. There are 11 residues in the CDR3. Looking up the rest from reference TRBV11-2 and TRBJ2-1 gives the full variable domain: EAGVAQSPRYKIIEKRQSVAFWCNPISGHATLYWYQQILGQGPKLLIQFQNNGVVDDSQLPKDRFSAERLKGVDSTLKIQPAKLEDSAVYLCASSLVEGQFFGPGTRLTVL.

The CDR3 is CSAGQGQGYPDTQYF. The rearrangement uses TRBV20-1 and TRBJ2-3; TCRdb designates TRBD1, a call that cannot be tested without DNA. Germline-derived CDR1 and CDR2 are DFQATT and SNEGSKA (reference sequence). CDR3 length equals 15 residues.

The chain links TRBV7-9 to TRBJ2-3; TCRdb proposes TRBD1, but this gene call is untestable without DNA. The length of the CDR3 is 15 residues. Germline CDR1 SEHNR, CDR2 FQNEAQ (reference sequence). The CDR3 is CASSSQAGDTDTQYF.